Included here is one T cell receptor (beta chain) sequence, with context. These data belong to a study of shared clonotypes between healthy human individuals. Nashville, Tennessee was home to all donors, who were Caucasian adults. The CDR3 runs to 16 residues. CDR1 is LNHNV and CDR2 is YYDKDF in the germline V gene (reference sequence). V shed 1 base and J shed 5 bases, with 18 bases lying between them. TCRdb's copy holds only in-frame clones and misses some; the assay was immunoSEQ multiplex PCR. The sample carries over a million clones, approximately 96% recorded once. The rearrangement uses TRBV15 and TRBJ2-7; the D is unclear. The clonotype originates from a man younger than 45 in good health. Sequencing was done on a sample of naive CD4+ T cells sorted from blood. Subset defined: CD45RA+ positively selected. The CDR3 region is CATSRVPFGRSDEQYF. The CDR3 nucleotides read TGTGCCACCAGCAGAGTTCCTTTCGGTCGGTCAGACGAGCAGTACTTC.